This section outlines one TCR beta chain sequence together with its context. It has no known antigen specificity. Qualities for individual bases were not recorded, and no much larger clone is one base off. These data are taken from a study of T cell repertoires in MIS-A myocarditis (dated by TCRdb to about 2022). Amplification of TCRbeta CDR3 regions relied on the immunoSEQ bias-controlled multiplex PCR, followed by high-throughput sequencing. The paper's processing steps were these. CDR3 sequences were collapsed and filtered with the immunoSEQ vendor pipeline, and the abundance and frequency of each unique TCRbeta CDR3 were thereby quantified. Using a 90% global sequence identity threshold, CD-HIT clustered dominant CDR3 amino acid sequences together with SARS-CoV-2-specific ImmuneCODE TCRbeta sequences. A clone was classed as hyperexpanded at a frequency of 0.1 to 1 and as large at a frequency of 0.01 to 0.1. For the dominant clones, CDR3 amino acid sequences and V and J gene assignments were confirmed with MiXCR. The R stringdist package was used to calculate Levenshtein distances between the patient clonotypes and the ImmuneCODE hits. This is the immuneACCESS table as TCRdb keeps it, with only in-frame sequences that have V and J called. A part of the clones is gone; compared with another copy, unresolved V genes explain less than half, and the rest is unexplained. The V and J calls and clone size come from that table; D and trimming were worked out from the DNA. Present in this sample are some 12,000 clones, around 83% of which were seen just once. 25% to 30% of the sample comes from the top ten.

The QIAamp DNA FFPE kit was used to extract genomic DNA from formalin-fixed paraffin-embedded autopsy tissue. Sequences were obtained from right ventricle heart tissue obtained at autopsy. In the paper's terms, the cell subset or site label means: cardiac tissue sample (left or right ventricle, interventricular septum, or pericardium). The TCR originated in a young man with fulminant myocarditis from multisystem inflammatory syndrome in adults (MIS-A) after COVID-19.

The CDR3 in this case is CASSDYAGLRRETQYF. DNA sequence: TGTGCCAGCAGTGATTACGCGGGACTCCGGAGGGAGACCCAGTACTTC. Recombination connected TRBV6-1 to TRBJ2-5; TRBD2 is perhaps the D gene, given 6 matching bases. The V and J ends are trimmed by 3 bases and 5 bases, leaving 19 bases between them. The CDR3 sequence holds 16 residues, the cysteine and phenylalanine included. The CDR3 DNA has 48 bases and is translated from base 1. CDR1 and CDR2, looked up from the germline V gene, are MNHNS and SASEGT.